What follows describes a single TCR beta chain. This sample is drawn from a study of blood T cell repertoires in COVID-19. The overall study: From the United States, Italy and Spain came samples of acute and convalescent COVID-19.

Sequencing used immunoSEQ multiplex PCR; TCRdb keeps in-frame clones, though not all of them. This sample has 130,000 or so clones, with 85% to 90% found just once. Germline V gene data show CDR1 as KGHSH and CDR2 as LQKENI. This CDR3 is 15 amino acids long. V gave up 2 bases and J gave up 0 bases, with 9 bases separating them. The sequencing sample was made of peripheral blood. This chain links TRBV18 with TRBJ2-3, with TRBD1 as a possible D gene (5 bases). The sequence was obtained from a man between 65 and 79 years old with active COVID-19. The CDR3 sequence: CASSPSRGSTDTQYF. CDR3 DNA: TGTGCCAGCTCACCATCTAGGGGTAGCACAGATACGCAGTATTTT.